This TCR beta chain comes out of a study of shared clonotypes between healthy human individuals. For the study at large: Sampling drew on donors who were a couple of women and a few men aged 18 to 49.

Assay used: immunoSEQ multiplex PCR; TCRdb lists only in-frame clones, some missing. The data hold around 2,000,000 clones, with over 85% observed a single time. Points from the study as a whole: When naive CD4 clonotypes were compared across four donors, approximately 5% were shared. Generation probabilities were higher for clonotypes shared across all four sorted-subset donors than for unshared ones.

Naive CD8 cells lacked CD45RO, underwent positive selection for CCR7 and left out terminally differentiated effector memory CD45RA+ cells. In its sample, this clone was seen a few times. Its antigen is still unknown. The sequence was collected from a man aged 18 to 29 in good health. The sequenced sample consisted of naive CD8+ T cells sorted from blood.

Here the CDR3 DNA reads TGTGCCAGCAGCTTGGCCGATTCACCCCTCCACTTT. Translation gives CASSLADSPLHF. This sequence joins TRBV5-5 and TRBJ1-6; the D is unclear. CDR3 length equals 12 residues. Germline lookup yields CDR1 SGHKS and CDR2 YYEKEE (reference sequence). The ends were cut back, 0 bases at V and 8 bases at J, with 3 bases in the middle.